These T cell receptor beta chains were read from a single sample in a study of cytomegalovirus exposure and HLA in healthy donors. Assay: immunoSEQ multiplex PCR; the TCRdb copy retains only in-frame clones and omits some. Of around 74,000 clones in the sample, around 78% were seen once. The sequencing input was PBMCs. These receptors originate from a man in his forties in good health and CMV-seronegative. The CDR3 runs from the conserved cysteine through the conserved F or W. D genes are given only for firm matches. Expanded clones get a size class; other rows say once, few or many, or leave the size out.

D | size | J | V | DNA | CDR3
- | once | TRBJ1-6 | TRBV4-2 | TGTGCCAGCAGCCCCCAAGGGGCAACGAGCTCCTATAATTCACCCCTCCACTTT | CASSPQGATSSYNSPLHF
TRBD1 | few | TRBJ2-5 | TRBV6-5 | TGTGCCAGCAGTTGGACAGGGGGAGCATCAGAGACCCAGTACTTC | CASSWTGGASETQYF
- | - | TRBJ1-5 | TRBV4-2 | TGTGCCAGCAGCCAAGTCGGGGTACGGAAAAATAGCAATCAGCCCCAGCATTTT | CASSQVGVRKNSNQPQHF
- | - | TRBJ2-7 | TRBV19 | TGTGCCAGTAGTTGGCGGTTCCACGAGCAGTACTTC | CASSWRFHEQYF
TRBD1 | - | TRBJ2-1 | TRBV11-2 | TGTGCCAGCAGCTTAGTCCCAGGGGGCAATGAGCAGTTCTTC | CASSLVPGGNEQFF
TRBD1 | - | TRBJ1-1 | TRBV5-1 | TGCGCCAGCAGCCCCCCCGGGACAGGGTCGGGGGCTGAAGCTTTCTTT | CASSPPGTGSGAEAFF
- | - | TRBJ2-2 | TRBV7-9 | TGTGCCAGCAGCCCGGAAGGGCGGGCCGGGGAGCTGTTTTTT | CASSPEGRAGELFF
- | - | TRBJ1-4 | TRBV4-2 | TGTGCCAGCAGCCAAGAGGGGGGGGCGAAGGGAAAACTGTTTTTT | CASSQEGGAKGKLFF
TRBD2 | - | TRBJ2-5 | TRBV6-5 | TGTGCCAGCAGTCCCCGGGGGGGGCGGGAGACCCAGTACTTC | CASSPRGGRETQYF
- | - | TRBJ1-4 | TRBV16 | TGTGCCAGCAGCCAATTTACAGGGTATAATGAAAAACTGTTTTTT | CASSQFTGYNEKLFF
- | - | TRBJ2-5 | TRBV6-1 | TGTGCCAGCAGGAATAGAGGGGGAGAGACCCAGTACTTC | CASRNRGGETQYF
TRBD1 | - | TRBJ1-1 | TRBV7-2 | TGTGCCAGCAGCTTAGGGCCAGGGGGCACTGAAGCTTTCTTT | CASSLGPGGTEAFF
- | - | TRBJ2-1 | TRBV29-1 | TGCAGCGTGCAACCGGGGTACAATGAGCAGTTCTTC | CSVQPGYNEQFF
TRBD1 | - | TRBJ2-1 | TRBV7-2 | TGTGCCAGCCGCCCGCCCGTGGGGACAGGGGGCCATGAGCAGTTCTTC | CASRPPVGTGGHEQFF
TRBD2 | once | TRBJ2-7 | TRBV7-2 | TGTGCCAGCAGCTTAGAGGGTACTAGCGGGGGGATAGGCTACGAGCAGTACTTC | CASSLEGTSGGIGYEQYF
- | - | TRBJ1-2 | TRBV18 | TGTGCCAGCTCACCACCCCCCGGGCGGAGACTATCCGCGAACTATGGCTACACCTTC | CASSPPPGRRLSANYGYTF
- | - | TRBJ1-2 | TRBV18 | TGTGCCAGCTCACCACAAGCGTTATTGTCCGGACAGAAGGGGGACTATGGCTACACCTTC | CASSPQALLSGQKGDYGYTF
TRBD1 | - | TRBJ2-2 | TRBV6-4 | TGTGCCAGCACTCCCTCGGGACAGGGACACACCGGGGAGCTGTTTTTT | CASTPSGQGHTGELFF
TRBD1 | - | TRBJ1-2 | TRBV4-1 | TGCGCCAGCAGCCCGATGGACAGGGGAGGGGATGGCTACACCTTC | CASSPMDRGGDGYTF
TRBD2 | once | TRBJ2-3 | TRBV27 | TGTGCCAGCAGTTTAGGACTAGCGGGGGCCGGTGTCAATACGCAGTATTTT | CASSLGLAGAGVNTQYF
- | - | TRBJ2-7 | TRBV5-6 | TGTGCCAGCAACTTCGACAGATTATCCTACGAGCAGTACTTC | CASNFDRLSYEQYF
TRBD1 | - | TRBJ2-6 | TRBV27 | TGTGCCAGCAGTTTAACCAGGGGGCGGCTGTCTGGGGCCAACGTCCTGACTTTC | CASSLTRGRLSGANVLTF
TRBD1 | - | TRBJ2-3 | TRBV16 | TGTGCCAGCAGCCAGGGGACAGGGATTACTAGCACAGATACGCAGTATTTT | CASSQGTGITSTDTQYF
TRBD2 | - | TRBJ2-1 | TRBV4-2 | TGTGCCAGCAGCCAAGAGACTAGCGGCTACAATGAGCAGTTCTTC | CASSQETSGYNEQFF
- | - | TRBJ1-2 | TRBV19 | TGTGCCAGTAGTCCTTATTCCAGGTACTATGGCTACACCTTC | CASSPYSRYYGYTF
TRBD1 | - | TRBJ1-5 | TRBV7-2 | TGTGCCAGCAGCTTAATCAGGGGGCGGGATCAGCCCCAGCATTTT | CASSLIRGRDQPQHF
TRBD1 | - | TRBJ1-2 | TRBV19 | TGTGCCAGTAGTATAGTGCCGGGACAGATCTATGGCTACACCTTC | CASSIVPGQIYGYTF
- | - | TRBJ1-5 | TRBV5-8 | TGTGCCAGCACTCCCTTGGGGGGGTATGGCAATCAGCCCCAGCATTTT | CASTPLGGYGNQPQHF
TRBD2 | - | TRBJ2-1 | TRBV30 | TGTGCCTGGAGTGTAGTCCGGGAGGCGTACAATGAGCAGTTCTTC | CAWSVVREAYNEQFF
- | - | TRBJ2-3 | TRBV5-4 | TGTGCCAGCCAACTCTTCGACCAGGCGACAGATACGCAGTATTTT | CASQLFDQATDTQYF
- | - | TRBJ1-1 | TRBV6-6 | TGTGCCAGCAGTGGGCACGCGAACACTGAAGCTTTCTTT | CASSGHANTEAFF
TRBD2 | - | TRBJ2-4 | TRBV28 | TGTGCCAGCCATCCCGGTAGCGGGGGCACTCAGTACTTC | CASHPGSGGTQYF
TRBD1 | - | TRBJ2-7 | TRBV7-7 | TGTGCTAGCAGCCTCTCACAGGGGTCATACGAGCAGTACTTC | CASSLSQGSYEQYF